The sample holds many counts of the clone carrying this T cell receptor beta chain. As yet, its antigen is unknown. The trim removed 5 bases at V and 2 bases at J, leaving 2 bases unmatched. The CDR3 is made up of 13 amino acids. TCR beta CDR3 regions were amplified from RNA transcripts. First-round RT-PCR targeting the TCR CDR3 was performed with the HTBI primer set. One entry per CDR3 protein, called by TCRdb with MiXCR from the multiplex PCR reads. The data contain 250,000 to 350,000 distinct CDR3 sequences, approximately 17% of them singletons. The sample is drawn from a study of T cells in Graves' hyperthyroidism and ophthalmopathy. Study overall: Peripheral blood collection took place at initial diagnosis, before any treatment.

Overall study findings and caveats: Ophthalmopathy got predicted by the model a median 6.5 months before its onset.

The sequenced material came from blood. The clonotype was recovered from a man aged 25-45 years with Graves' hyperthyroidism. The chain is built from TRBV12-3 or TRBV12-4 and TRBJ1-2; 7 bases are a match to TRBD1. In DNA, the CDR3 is TGTGCCAGCAGTGTGGACAGGAACTATGGCTACACCTTC. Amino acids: CASSVDRNYGYTF.